Ten or more counts support the clone carrying this TCR beta chain. Its antigen is currently unknown. The sequenced fragment ends 3 residues before the CDR3 boundary, so the rest is inferred from the germline J gene. This specimen belongs to a study of T cell clonality in common variable immunodeficiency. General study findings and limits: What drives increased CVID clonality needs T cell subpopulation sequencing. Patient heterogeneity in the CVID cohort limited correlations between repertoire features and clinical complications. Reportedly, TCR beta sequences from common variable immunodeficiency showed fewer deletions and N-nucleotide insertions.

The table came from immunoSEQ multiplex PCR; TCRdb's copy has only in-frame clones and leaves some out. The specimen has fewer than 40,000 clones, none found just once. Germline V lookup: CDR1 DFQATT, CDR2 SNEGSKA (reference sequence). J lost 4 bases, V lost 6 bases, and 4 bases had no gene match. The CDR3 covers 13 residues. Patients and controls were mostly of Caucasian heritage. Sequencing was carried out using peripheral blood mononuclear cells. V and J are TRBV20-1 and TRBJ1-5, with 9 bases aligning to TRBD1. The receptor's source is a person between 18 and 75 years old in good health. The DNA read from the CDR3 is TGCAGTGCGACCGGGACAGGGAATCAGCCC. Its protein is CSATGTGNQP. The entire CDR3 protein is CSATGTGNQPQHF.